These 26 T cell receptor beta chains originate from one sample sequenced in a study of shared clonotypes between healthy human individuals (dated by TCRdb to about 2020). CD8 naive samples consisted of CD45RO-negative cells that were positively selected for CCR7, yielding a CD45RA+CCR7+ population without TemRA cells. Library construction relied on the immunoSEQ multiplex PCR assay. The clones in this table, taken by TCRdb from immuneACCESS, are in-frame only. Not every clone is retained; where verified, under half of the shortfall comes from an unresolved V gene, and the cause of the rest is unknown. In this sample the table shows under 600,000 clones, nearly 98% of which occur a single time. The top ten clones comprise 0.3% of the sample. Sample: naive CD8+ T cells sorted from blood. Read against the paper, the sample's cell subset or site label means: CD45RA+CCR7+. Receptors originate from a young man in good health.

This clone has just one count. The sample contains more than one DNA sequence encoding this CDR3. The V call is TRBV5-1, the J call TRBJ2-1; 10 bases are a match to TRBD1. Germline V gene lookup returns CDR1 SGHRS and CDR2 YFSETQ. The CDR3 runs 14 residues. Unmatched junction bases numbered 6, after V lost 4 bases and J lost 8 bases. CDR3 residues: CASSGDRGRDEQFF. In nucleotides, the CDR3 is TGCGCCAGCAGCGGGGACAGGGGTAGGGATGAGCAGTTCTTC.

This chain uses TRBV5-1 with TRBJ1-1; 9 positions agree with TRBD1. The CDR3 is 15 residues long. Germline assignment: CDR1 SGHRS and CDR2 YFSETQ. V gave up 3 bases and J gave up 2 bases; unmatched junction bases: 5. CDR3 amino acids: CASSYRTGANTEAFF. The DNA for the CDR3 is TGCGCCAGCAGCTACCGGACAGGGGCCAACACTGAAGCTTTCTTT.

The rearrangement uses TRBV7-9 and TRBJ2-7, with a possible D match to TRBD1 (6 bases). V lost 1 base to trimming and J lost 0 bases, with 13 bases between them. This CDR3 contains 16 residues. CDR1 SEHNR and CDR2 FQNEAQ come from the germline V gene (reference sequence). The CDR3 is CASSLEEGVSSYEQYF. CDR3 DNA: TGTGCCAGCAGCTTAGAAGAGGGGGTCAGCTCCTACGAGCAGTACTTC.

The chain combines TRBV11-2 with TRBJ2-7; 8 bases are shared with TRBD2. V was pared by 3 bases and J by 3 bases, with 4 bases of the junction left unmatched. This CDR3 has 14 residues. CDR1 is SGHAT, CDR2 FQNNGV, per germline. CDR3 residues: CASSFFSGNYEQYF. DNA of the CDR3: TGTGCCAGCAGCTTCTTTAGCGGGAACTACGAGCAGTACTTC.

CDR3 nucleotides: TGCAGCGTTGGGCTCAGTCCCGACTACCCGAATGAGCAGTTCTTC. Residues: CSVGLSPDYPNEQFF. The rearrangement links TRBV29-1 to TRBJ2-1, with D possibly TRBD2 on 5 matching bases. From germline, CDR1 is SQVTM and CDR2 ANQGSEA. Trimming took off 4 bases at V and 7 bases at J, with 20 bases between the two ends. This CDR3 is 15 amino acids long.

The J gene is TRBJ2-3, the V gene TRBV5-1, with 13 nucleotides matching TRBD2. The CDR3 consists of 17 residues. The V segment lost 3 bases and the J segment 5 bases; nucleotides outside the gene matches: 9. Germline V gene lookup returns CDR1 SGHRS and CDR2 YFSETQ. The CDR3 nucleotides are TGCGCCAGCAGCTCGGGACTAGCGGGGCCCATGATAGATACGCAGTATTTT. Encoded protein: CASSSGLAGPMIDTQYF.

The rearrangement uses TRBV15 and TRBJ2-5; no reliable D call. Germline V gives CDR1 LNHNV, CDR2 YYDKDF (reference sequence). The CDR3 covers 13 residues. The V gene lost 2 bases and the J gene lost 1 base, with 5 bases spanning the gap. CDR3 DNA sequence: TGTGCCACCAGCAGACCCCCCCAAGAGACCCAGTACTTC. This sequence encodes CATSRPPQETQYF.

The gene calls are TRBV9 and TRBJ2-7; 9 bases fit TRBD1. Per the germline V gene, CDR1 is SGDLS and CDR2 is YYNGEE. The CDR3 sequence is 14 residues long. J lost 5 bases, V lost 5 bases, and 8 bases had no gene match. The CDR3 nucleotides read TGTGCCAGCAGTGGACAGGGGAGTAATCACGAGCAGTACTTC. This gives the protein CASSGQGSNHEQYF.

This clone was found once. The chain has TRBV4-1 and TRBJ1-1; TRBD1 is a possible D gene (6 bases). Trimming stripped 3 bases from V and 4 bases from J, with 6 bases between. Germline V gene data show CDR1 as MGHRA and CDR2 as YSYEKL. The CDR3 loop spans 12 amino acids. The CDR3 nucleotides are TGCGCCAGCAGCCACAGGGGCACTGAAGCTTTCTTT. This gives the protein CASSHRGTEAFF.

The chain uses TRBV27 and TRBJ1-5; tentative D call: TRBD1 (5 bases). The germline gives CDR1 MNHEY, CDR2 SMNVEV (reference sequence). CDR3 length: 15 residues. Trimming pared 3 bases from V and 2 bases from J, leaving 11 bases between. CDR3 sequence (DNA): TGTGCCAGCAGTTTTTGGGGGGATGGCAATCAGCCCCAGCATTTT. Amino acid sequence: CASSFWGDGNQPQHF.

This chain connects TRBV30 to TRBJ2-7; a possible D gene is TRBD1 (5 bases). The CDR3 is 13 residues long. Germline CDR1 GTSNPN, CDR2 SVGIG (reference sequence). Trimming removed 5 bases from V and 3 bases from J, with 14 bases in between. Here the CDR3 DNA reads TGTGCCTGGGTACCGCCCGACAGCTACGAGCAGTACTTC. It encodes CAWVPPDSYEQYF.

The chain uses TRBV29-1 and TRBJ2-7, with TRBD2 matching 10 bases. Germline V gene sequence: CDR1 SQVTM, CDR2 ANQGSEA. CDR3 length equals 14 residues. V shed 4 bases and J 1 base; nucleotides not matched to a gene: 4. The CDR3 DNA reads TGCAGCGTTGCCGGGACTAGCGCATCCTACGAGCAGTACTTC. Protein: CSVAGTSASYEQYF.

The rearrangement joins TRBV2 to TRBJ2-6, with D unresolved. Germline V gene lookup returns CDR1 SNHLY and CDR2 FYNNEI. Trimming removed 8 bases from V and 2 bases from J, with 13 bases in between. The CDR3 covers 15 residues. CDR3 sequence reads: CASLGVVAGANVLTF. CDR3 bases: TGTGCCAGCTTGGGTGTGGTTGCTGGGGCCAACGTCCTGACTTTC.

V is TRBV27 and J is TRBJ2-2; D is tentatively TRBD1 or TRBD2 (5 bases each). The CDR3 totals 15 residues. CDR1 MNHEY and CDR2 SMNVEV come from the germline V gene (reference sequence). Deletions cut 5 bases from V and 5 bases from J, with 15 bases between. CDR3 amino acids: CASSTRDGVTGELFF. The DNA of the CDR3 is TGTGCCAGCAGTACCCGGGACGGGGTAACCGGGGAGCTGTTTTTT.

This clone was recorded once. This CDR3 reads CASSEEGYTEAFF. The CDR3 nucleotides read TGTGCCAGCAGTGAGGAGGGGTACACTGAAGCTTTCTTT. The chain links TRBV25-1 to TRBJ1-1; D may be TRBD1 (5 bases). Germline V CDR1 and CDR2: MGHDK, SYGVNS. This CDR3 spans 13 amino acids. Trimming pared 3 bases from V and 3 bases from J, leaving 8 bases between.

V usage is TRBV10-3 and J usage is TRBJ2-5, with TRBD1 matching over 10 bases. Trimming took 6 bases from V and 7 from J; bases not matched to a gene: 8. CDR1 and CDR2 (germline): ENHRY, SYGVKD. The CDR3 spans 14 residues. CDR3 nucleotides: TGTGCCATCAGGGAGACAGGGGGCAGTGGGACCCAGTACTTC. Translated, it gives CAIRETGGSGTQYF.

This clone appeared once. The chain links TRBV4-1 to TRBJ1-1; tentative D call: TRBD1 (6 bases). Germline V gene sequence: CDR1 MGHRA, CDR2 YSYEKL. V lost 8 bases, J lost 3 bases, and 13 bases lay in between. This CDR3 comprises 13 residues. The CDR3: CASRKQGDTEAFF. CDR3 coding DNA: TGCGCCAGCCGAAAACAGGGCGACACTGAAGCTTTCTTT.

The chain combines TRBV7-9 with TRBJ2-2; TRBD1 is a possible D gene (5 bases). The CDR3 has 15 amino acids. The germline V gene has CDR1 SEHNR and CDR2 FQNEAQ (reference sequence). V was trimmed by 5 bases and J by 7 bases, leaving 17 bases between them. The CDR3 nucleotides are TGTGCCAGCAGCCAAGGGAAAGGAAGGGGCGGGGAGCTGTTTTTT. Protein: CASSQGKGRGGELFF.

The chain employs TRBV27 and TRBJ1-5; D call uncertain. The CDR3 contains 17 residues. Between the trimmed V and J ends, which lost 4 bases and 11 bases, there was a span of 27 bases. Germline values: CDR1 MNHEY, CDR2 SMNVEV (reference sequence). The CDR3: CASSSLPPTGPSVTQHF. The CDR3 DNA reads TGTGCCAGCAGTTCTCTCCCCCCCACCGGGCCCTCTGTTACCCAGCATTTT.

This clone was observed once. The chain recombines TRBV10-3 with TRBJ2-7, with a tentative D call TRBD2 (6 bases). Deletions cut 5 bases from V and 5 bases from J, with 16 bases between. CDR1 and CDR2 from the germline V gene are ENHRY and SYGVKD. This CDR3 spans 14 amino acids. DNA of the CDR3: TGTGCCATCAGTTCTAAGGATGGAGGGGACGAGCAGTACTTC. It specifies CAISSKDGGDEQYF.

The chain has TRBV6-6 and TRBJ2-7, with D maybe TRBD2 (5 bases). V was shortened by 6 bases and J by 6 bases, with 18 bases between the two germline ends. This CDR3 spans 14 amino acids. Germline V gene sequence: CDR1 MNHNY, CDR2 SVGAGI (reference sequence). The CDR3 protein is CASSLWGSGSEQYF. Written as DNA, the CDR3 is TGTGCCAGCAGCCTCTGGGGATCGGGGTCCGAGCAGTACTTC.

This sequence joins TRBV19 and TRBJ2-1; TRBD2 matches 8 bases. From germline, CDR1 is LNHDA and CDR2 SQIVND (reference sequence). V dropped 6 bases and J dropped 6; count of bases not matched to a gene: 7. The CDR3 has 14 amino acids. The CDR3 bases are TGTGCCAGTAGAGAGGACAGCGGGGGCAATGAGCAGTTCTTC. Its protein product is CASREDSGGNEQFF.

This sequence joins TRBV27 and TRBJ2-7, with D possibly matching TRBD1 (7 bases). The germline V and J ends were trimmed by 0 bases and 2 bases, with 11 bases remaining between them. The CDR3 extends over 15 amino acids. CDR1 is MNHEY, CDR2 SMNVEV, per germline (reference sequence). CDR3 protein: CASSLSAGQPYEQYF. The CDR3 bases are TGTGCCAGCAGTTTATCCGCGGGACAGCCCTACGAGCAGTACTTC.

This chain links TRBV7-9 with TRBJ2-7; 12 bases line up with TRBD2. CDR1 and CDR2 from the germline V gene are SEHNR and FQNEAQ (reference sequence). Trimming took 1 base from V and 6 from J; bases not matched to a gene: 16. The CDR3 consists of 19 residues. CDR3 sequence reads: CASSLESLAGGPLGCEQYF. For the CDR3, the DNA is TGTGCCAGCAGCTTAGAATCTCTAGCGGGAGGGCCTCTCGGGTGCGAGCAGTACTTC.

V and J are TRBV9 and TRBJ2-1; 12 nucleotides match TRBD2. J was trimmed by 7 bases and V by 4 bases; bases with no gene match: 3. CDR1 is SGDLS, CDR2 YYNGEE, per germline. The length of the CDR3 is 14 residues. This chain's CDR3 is CASSPGLAGNEQFF. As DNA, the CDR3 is TGTGCCAGCAGCCCTGGACTAGCGGGGAATGAGCAGTTCTTC.

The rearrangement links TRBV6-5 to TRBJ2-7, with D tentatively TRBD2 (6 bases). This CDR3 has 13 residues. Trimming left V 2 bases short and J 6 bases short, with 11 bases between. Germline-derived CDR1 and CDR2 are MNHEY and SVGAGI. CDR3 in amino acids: CASSYGSGPEQYF. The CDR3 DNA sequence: TGTGCCAGCAGTTACGGTAGCGGCCCCGAGCAGTACTTC.